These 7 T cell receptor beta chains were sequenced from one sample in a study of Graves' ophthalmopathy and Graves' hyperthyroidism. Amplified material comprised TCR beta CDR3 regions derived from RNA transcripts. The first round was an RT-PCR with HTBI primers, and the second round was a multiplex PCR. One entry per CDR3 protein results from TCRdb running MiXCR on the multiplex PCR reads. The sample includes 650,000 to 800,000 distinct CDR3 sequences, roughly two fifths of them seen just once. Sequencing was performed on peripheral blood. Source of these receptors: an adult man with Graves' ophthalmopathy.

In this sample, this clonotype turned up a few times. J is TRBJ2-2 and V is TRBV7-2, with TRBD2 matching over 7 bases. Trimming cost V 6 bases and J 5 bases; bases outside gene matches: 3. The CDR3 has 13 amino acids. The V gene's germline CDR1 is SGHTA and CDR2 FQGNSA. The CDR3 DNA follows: TGTGCCAGCAGACTAGCGCAGACCGGGGAGCTGTTTTTT. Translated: CASRLAQTGELFF.

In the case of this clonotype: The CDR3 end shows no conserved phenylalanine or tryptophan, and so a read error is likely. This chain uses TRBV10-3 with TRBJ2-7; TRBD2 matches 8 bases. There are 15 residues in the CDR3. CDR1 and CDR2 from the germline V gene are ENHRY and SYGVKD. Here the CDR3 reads CASSKKAGETYEQYI. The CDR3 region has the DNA TGTGCCAGCAGTAAAAAAGCGGGGGAGACCTACGAGCAGTACATC.

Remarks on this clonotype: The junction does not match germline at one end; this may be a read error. The CDR3 reads CASSKPGYGGTGEPFF. Written as DNA, the CDR3 is TGTGCCAGCAGTAAACCGGGATATGGGGGCACCGGGGAGCCGTTTTTT. The J gene is TRBJ2-2, the V gene TRBV6-5; a weak D match, TRBD1 (6 bases). Germline CDR1 MNHEY, CDR2 SVGAGI. There are 16 residues in the CDR3.

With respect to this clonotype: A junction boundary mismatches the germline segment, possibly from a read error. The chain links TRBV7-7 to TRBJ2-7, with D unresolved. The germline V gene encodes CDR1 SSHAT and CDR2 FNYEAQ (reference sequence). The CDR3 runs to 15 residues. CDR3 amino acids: CASSLVGFPSYEQYF. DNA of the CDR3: TGTGCTAGCAGCTTAGTTGGGTTCCCCTCCTACGAGCAGTACTTC.

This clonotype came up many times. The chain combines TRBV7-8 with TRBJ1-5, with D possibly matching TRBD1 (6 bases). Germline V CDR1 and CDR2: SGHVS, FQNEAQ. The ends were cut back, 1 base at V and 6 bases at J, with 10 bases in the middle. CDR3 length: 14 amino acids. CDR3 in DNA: TGTGCCAGCAGCTTAGGGGGGGCGAGTCAGCCCCAGCATTTT. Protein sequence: CASSLGGASQPQHF.

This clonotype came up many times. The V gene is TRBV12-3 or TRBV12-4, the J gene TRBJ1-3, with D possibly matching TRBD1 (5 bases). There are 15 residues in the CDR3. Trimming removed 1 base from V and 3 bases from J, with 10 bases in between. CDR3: CASSLGRGFGNTIYF. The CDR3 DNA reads TGTGCCAGCAGTTTAGGTCGGGGCTTTGGAAACACCATATATTTT.

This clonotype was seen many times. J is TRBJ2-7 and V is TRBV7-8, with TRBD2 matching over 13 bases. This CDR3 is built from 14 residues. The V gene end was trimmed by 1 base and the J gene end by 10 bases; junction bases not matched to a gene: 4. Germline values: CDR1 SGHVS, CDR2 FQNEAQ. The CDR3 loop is CASSLVTSGGRQYF. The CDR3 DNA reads TGTGCCAGCAGCTTAGTGACTAGCGGGGGGCGACAGTACTTC.